This T cell receptor (beta chain) originates from a study of cytomegalovirus exposure and HLA in healthy donors. Study results and limitations: The only immune exposure information that was available was CMV serostatus.

V gave up 5 bases and J gave up 2 bases; unmatched junction bases: 7. Germline lookup yields CDR1 LNHDA and CDR2 SQIVND (reference sequence). This CDR3 region has 16 residues. PCR used 60 Vbeta primers and 13 Jbeta primers. TCRdb's table, derived via immunoSEQ multiplex PCR, lists solely in-frame clones and lacks some. The sample lists 150,000 to 200,000 clones; roughly 79% were seen once. As for this clone: Its antigen is not known.

The material sequenced was PBMCs. This clonotype was obtained from a woman between 40 and 50 years old in good health and CMV-seronegative. The V and J genes are TRBV19 and TRBJ2-1; 9 nucleotides line up with TRBD2. In nucleotides, the CDR3 is TGTGCCAGTAGTGTCCTAGCGGGATTAACCTACAATGAGCAGTTCTTC. This sequence encodes CASSVLAGLTYNEQFF.